These T cell receptor beta chains were read from a single sample in a study of OX40 agonist ivuxolimab in advanced cancers. Assay: immunoSEQ multiplex PCR; the TCRdb copy retains only in-frame clones and omits some. The sample contains approximately 6,000 clones, around four fifths of which appear only once. Sequencing was performed on CD4+ or CD8+ T cells sorted from blood, taken in a trial of the OX40 agonist ivuxolimab. The receptor set was obtained from an adult with an advanced solid tumor such as melanoma, head and neck, liver or kidney cancer. CDR3s include the opening cysteine and the closing phenylalanine or tryptophan.

CASSSDPGEKLFF | TRBJ1-4 | TRBV27
CASRTGQGARSPLHF | TRBJ1-6 | TRBV27
CASSFGEPGYEQYF | TRBJ2-7 | TRBV28
CASVYSADQPQHF | TRBJ1-5 | TRBV2
CASSLSGPHLAGGYGEQFF | TRBJ2-1 | TRBV27
CASSLRSVTEAFF | TRBJ1-1 | TRBV27
CASSMGQGSPNEQFF | TRBJ2-1 | TRBV19
CASSPMPDYGEQFF | TRBJ2-1 | TRBV9
CASSISYPTDLVRLFF | TRBJ2-2 | TRBV19
CASSPIDRVSYEQYF | TRBJ2-7 | TRBV18
CASSDRGQGVYEQYF | TRBJ2-7 | TRBV7-9
CASSQGEGGTEAFF | TRBJ1-1 | TRBV4-3
CASSPDSYNEQFF | TRBJ2-1 | TRBV6-5
CASSDGSSSYNEQFF | TRBJ2-1 | TRBV6-4
CASRSAGTDGYTF | TRBJ1-2 | TRBV2
CASGVEGHTDTQYF | TRBJ2-3 | TRBV6-8